This entry lists 21 T cell receptor beta chains sequenced from one sample in a study of T cells in narcolepsy. TCRdb's copy holds only in-frame clones and misses some; the assay was immunoSEQ multiplex PCR. The data show roughly 15,000 clones, with approximately 83% seen just once and around 37% held by the top ten. The sequencing input was memory (CD45RA-) CD4+ T cells from blood. The receptors shown here come from a human donor in good health.

This clone has a handful of counts. V gene TRBV29-1 combines with J gene TRBJ2-5; D gene unclear. Germline CDR1 is SQVTM and CDR2 is ANQGSEA. The CDR3 loop spans 13 amino acids. V gave up 6 bases and J gave up 1 base, with 12 bases separating them. The CDR3 is CSVTTVVQETQYF. The CDR3 nucleotides read TGCAGCGTCACGACGGTTGTCCAAGAGACCCAGTACTTC.

The chain's CDR3 is CASSDRGGAGASYEQYF. In DNA, the CDR3 is TGTGCCAGCAGCGACAGAGGGGGGGCAGGGGCCTCCTACGAGCAGTACTTC. The chain links TRBV7-2 to TRBJ2-7, with D possibly being TRBD2 (7 bases). Per the germline V gene, CDR1 is SGHTA and CDR2 is FQGNSA. Trimming removed 5 bases at V and 0 bases at J, with 20 bases between. CDR3 length: 17 residues.

The J gene is TRBJ1-1, the V gene TRBV19; a weak D match, TRBD1 (6 bases). The CDR3 sequence is 13 residues long. Germline CDR1 reads LNHDA; CDR2 reads SQIVND (reference sequence). V was shortened by 9 bases and J by 2 bases, with 13 bases between the two germline ends. As DNA, the CDR3 is TGTGCCAGCGGGGGGCAGACCAACACTGAAGCTTTCTTT. Protein sequence: CASGGQTNTEAFF.

This clone showed up just a few times. The gene calls are TRBV6-5 and TRBJ2-2; D is perhaps TRBD1 (6 bases). V lost 2 bases, J lost 5 bases, and 9 bases lay in between. The germline V gene encodes CDR1 MNHEY and CDR2 SVGAGI. CDR3 length equals 14 residues. This CDR3 reads CASSYGGGTGELFF. CDR3 nucleotides: TGTGCCAGCAGTTACGGGGGCGGAACCGGGGAGCTGTTTTTT.

This sequence joins TRBV5-1 and TRBJ2-5; either TRBD1 or TRBD2 may fit D (7 bases each). V was shortened by 6 bases and J by 5 bases, with 17 bases between the two germline ends. The CDR3 runs 14 residues. CDR1 and CDR2 (germline): SGHRS, YFSETQ. DNA for the CDR3: TGCGCCAGCACCCAACCAGGGGGGGGCGAGACCCAGTACTTC. It translates to CASTQPGGGETQYF.

The V and J genes are TRBV6-1 and TRBJ2-5, with D tentatively TRBD1 (5 bases). The ends were cut back, 7 bases at V and 5 bases at J, with 17 bases in the middle. CDR1 is MNHNS, CDR2 SASEGT, per germline. This CDR3 has 14 amino acids. CDR3 DNA: TGTGCCAGCAAATCCCAGGGATTGAGCGAGACCCAGTACTTC. As protein: CASKSQGLSETQYF.

The chain carries TRBV7-2 and TRBJ2-5, with 10 nucleotides matching TRBD2. Unmatched junction bases numbered 6, after V lost 1 base and J lost 4 bases. Germline lookup yields CDR1 SGHTA and CDR2 FQGNSA. This CDR3 is built from 16 residues. The CDR3 loop is CASSLGLAGVLETQYF. As DNA, the CDR3 is TGTGCCAGCAGCTTAGGCCTAGCGGGAGTGTTAGAGACCCAGTACTTC. The full variable domain, its missing parts supplied by reference TRBV7-2 and TRBJ2-5, is GAGVSQSPSNKVTEKGKDVELRCDPISGHTALYWYRQSLGQGLEFLIYFQGNSAPDKSGLPSDRFSAERTGGSVSTLTIQRTQQEDSAVYLCASSLGLAGVLETQYFGPGTRLLVL.

This clone came up a few times. This sequence joins TRBV19 and TRBJ2-3; weak D call: TRBD2 (6 bases). This CDR3 spans 14 amino acids. V was pared by 6 bases and J by 5 bases, with 15 bases between. Germline V gene lookup returns CDR1 LNHDA and CDR2 SQIVND (reference sequence). The CDR3 DNA follows: TGTGCCAGTAGGCTACTCGGGAGAGAAGATACGCAGTATTTT. Translating it yields CASRLLGREDTQYF.

The table lists this clone with a few counts. The chain uses TRBV14 and TRBJ1-1; D is perhaps TRBD1 (5 bases). The germline gives CDR1 SGHDN, CDR2 FVKESK. The CDR3 spans 14 residues. Deletions cut 4 bases from V and 2 bases from J, with 11 bases between. The CDR3 is CASSRDLDNTEAFF. The CDR3 DNA reads TGTGCCAGCAGCCGGGACTTGGACAACACTGAAGCTTTCTTT.

The rearrangement uses TRBV6-1 and TRBJ1-5; D call uncertain. This CDR3 region has 15 residues. In germline, CDR1 is MNHNS, CDR2 SASEGT. Trimming removed 0 bases at V and 6 bases at J, with 12 bases between. DNA of the CDR3: TGTGCCAGCAGTGAAGCATCCGGGGTGGGTCAGCCCCAGCATTTT. This encodes CASSEASGVGQPQHF.

V gene TRBV30 combines with J gene TRBJ1-2; 8 nucleotides match TRBD1. The CDR3 has 16 residues. Germline V CDR1 and CDR2: GTSNPN, SVGIG (reference sequence). Trimming took 1 base from V and 4 from J; bases not matched to a gene: 11. This chain's CDR3 is CAWSGDRTVRSYGYTF. DNA for the CDR3: TGTGCCTGGAGTGGGGACAGGACAGTTCGGAGCTATGGCTACACCTTC.

The V and J genes are TRBV2 and TRBJ2-3; 11 nucleotides line up with TRBD2. Looked up from germline, CDR1 is SNHLY and CDR2 is FYNNEI. The V gene end was trimmed by 4 bases and the J gene end by 6 bases; junction bases not matched to a gene: 0. CDR3 size: 13 residues. The CDR3 bases are TGTGCCAGCAGTGGGACTAGCGGGGATACGCAGTATTTT. Translated, it gives CASSGTSGDTQYF.

This sequence joins TRBV5-6 and TRBJ1-1; D is unresolved. V was trimmed by 4 bases and J by 0 bases, leaving 7 bases between them. The CDR3 sequence is 13 residues long. From germline, CDR1 is SGHDT and CDR2 YYEEEE. This chain's CDR3 is CASSRDLNTEAFF. CDR3 in DNA: TGTGCCAGCAGCCGGGATCTGAACACTGAAGCTTTCTTT.

The table lists this clone with a count of one. The rearrangement joins TRBV4-1 to TRBJ2-1; perhaps D is TRBD1 or TRBD2 (5 bases each). The CDR3 runs 15 residues. CDR1 MGHRA and CDR2 YSYEKL come from the germline V gene. V was pared by 3 bases and J by 3 bases, with 12 bases between. The CDR3, as DNA: TGCGCCAGCAGCCAGTCCGGGACGGGCTACAATGAGCAGTTCTTC. This sequence encodes CASSQSGTGYNEQFF.

The V gene is TRBV30, the J gene TRBJ1-1; D is undetermined. V lost 0 bases, J lost 9 bases, and 26 bases lay in between. This CDR3 is 17 amino acids long. CDR1 and CDR2 (germline): GTSNPN, SVGIG (reference sequence). CDR3 loop: CAWSVRPLSKEPKKAFF. CDR3 nucleotide sequence: TGTGCCTGGAGTGTACGACCTCTAAGTAAGGAGCCGAAGAAAGCTTTCTTT.

This clone has a handful of counts. The gene calls are TRBV21-1 and TRBJ2-7. TRBV21-1 is designated a pseudogene. The length of the CDR3 is 18 residues. CDR3 loop: CASSKVGVSGTAADEQYF. The CDR3 region has the DNA TGTGCCAGCAGCAAAGTTGGAGTGTCCGGGACCGCGGCTGACGAGCAGTACTTC.

The chain carries TRBV9 and TRBJ1-1, with D unclear. The CDR3 is 13 residues long. Trimming cost V 0 bases and J 5 bases, with 8 bases left between them. CDR1 and CDR2 from the germline V gene are SGDLS and YYNGEE. The CDR3 sequence: CASSVGDGTEAFF. CDR3 DNA: TGTGCCAGCAGCGTAGGCGATGGTACTGAAGCTTTCTTT.

The chain joins TRBV28 to TRBJ2-7; D remains ambiguous. Germline CDR1 reads MDHEN; CDR2 reads SYDVKM. The CDR3 is 11 residues long. V lost 4 bases and J lost 2, with 3 bases in between. This chain's CDR3 is CASSSAYEQYF. The CDR3 DNA follows: TGTGCCAGCAGTTCAGCCTACGAGCAGTACTTC.

In its sample, this clone was seen a few times. J is TRBJ2-6 and V is TRBV7-2; perhaps TRBD2 as D (5 bases). Germline CDR1 SGHTA, CDR2 FQGNSA. This CDR3 is 18 amino acids long. The ends were cut back, 5 bases at V and 4 bases at J, with 21 bases in the middle. The CDR3: CASSPRAGHLRGANVLTF. Written as DNA, the CDR3 is TGTGCCAGCAGCCCACGGGCGGGCCATCTCCGGGGGGCCAACGTCCTGACTTTC.

V usage is TRBV29-1 and J usage is TRBJ2-3, with D perhaps matching TRBD1 (6 bases). The CDR3 sequence is 8 residues long. Germline assignment: CDR1 SQVTM and CDR2 ANQGSEA. Trimming removed 7 bases at V and 14 bases at J, with 10 bases between. The CDR3 sequence is CSAPQGYF. The DNA for the CDR3 is TGCAGCGCCCCACAGGGGTATTTT.

The chain couples TRBV19 to TRBJ2-2, with D tentatively TRBD1 (5 bases). V was pared by 4 bases and J by 3 bases, with 24 bases between. The CDR3 is 19 residues long. Germline V gene data show CDR1 as LNHDA and CDR2 as SQIVND (reference sequence). CDR3 nucleotides: TGTGCCAGTAGTACCCTCCTCAGGGTACCCCCAAGGGACACCGGGGAGCTGTTTTTT. It codes for CASSTLLRVPPRDTGELFF.